The 29 T cell receptor beta chains below were found in one sample sequenced in a study of T cells in tumors after PD-1 blockade. The method was immunoSEQ multiplex PCR; TCRdb's version includes in-frame clones alone and lacks a portion of them. The sample holds 55,000 to 70,000 clones, over 75% seen once. The starting material was PBMCs, obtained before anti-PD-1 treatment. Receptors were obtained from a human donor with basal cell carcinoma.

This clone was recorded a few times. This chain joins TRBV27 and TRBJ1-5; D perhaps matches TRBD1 (6 bases). The V gene's germline CDR1 is MNHEY and CDR2 SMNVEV (reference sequence). This CDR3 comprises 15 residues. The V end was cut by 5 bases, the J end by 2 bases, with 13 bases between. The CDR3 sequence is CASSLQGLGNQPQHF. In nucleotides, the CDR3 is TGTGCCAGCAGTCTACAGGGACTTGGCAATCAGCCCCAGCATTTT.

With regard to this clone: The junction shows a germline mismatch at one end, possibly a read error. The sample holds other DNA sequences that translate to the same CDR3. The chain links TRBV7-2 to TRBJ2-1; perhaps TRBD2 as D (6 bases). Germline CDR1 reads SGHTA; CDR2 reads FQGNSA. The CDR3 spans 16 residues. CDR3 DNA: TGTGCCAGCAGCTTAGCGTCTACTAGCAGTTACAATGAGCAATTCTTC. It is translated as CASSLASTSSYNEQFF. Full variable domain (rest looked up from reference TRBV7-2 and TRBJ2-1): GAGVSQSPSNKVTEKGKDVELRCDPISGHTALYWYRQSLGQGLEFLIYFQGNSAPDKSGLPSDRFSAERTGGSVSTLTIQRTQQEDSAVYLCASSLASTSSYNEQFFGPGTRLTVL.

The genes are TRBV25-1 and TRBJ2-2; no clear D gene. Germline CDR1 and CDR2: MGHDK and SYGVNS. CDR3 size: 12 residues. The germline V and J ends were trimmed by 6 bases and 5 bases, with 7 bases remaining between them. This CDR3 is CASSERTGELFF. In nucleotides, the CDR3 is TGTGCCAGCAGCGAGAGAACCGGGGAGCTGTTTTTT.

The CDR3 DNA reads as TGCGCCAGCAGCTTGGGCGGGGGGGCTGCTAAGCCCAACACCGGGGAGCTGTTTTTT. Translating gives CASSLGGGAAKPNTGELFF. The chain is built from TRBV5-1 and TRBJ2-2; 9 bases fit TRBD2. V was clipped by 0 bases and J by 2 bases; unmatched bases: 11. The CDR3 loop spans 19 amino acids. CDR1 and CDR2 (germline): SGHRS, YFSETQ. Full variable domain (outside the CDR3, taken from reference TRBV5-1 and TRBJ2-2): KAGVTQTPRYLIKTRGQQVTLSCSPISGHRSVSWYQQTPGQGLQFLFEYFSETQRNKGNFPGRFSGRQFSNSRSEMNVSTLELGDSALYLCASSLGGGAAKPNTGELFFGEGSRLTVL.

This clone appeared a few times. This sequence joins TRBV6-2 or TRBV6-3 and TRBJ2-2; D is undetermined. CDR1 and CDR2 (germline): MNHEY, SVGEGT. V lost 2 bases and J lost 4, with 8 bases in between. This CDR3 has 14 residues. This chain's CDR3 is CASSYRAITGELFF. CDR3 nucleotides: TGTGCCAGCAGTTACAGGGCGATCACCGGGGAGCTGTTTTTT.

This clone was seen a few times. The V and J genes are TRBV19 and TRBJ1-1; D is ambiguous. Germline V lookup: CDR1 LNHDA, CDR2 SQIVND (reference sequence). V lost 6 bases, J lost 0 bases, and 8 bases lay in between. CDR3 length: 13 amino acids. This chain's CDR3 is CASRQHLNTEAFF. As DNA, the CDR3 is TGTGCCAGTAGACAACACCTGAACACTGAAGCTTTCTTT.

This clone was picked up a small number of times. The chain carries TRBV5-1 and TRBJ2-2, with TRBD1 identical over 7 bases. CDR1 is SGHRS, CDR2 YFSETQ, per germline. Trimming took 5 bases from V and 4 from J; bases not matched to a gene: 8. This CDR3 is built from 15 residues. Here the CDR3 reads CASRPDRVGTGELFF. DNA for the CDR3: TGCGCCAGCAGACCAGACAGGGTTGGCACCGGGGAGCTGTTTTTT.

As for this clone: The sample holds other DNA sequences that translate to the same CDR3. The V and J genes are TRBV7-6 and TRBJ2-7; 11 bases agree with TRBD2. V lost 0 bases, J lost 3 bases, and 1 base stayed unmatched. Germline loops: CDR1 SGHVS, CDR2 FNYEAQ. The CDR3 contains 15 residues. DNA of the CDR3: TGTGCCAGCAGCTTAGCAACTAGCGGGGGCTACGAGCAGTACTTC. Its translation is CASSLATSGGYEQYF. Looking up the rest from reference TRBV7-6 and TRBJ2-7 gives the full variable domain: GAGVSQSPRYKVTKRGQDVALRCDPISGHVSLYWYRQALGQGPEFLTYFNYEAQQDKSGLPNDRFSAERPEGSISTLTIQRTEQRDSAMYRCASSLATSGGYEQYFGPGTRLTVT.

This clone is medium-sized within its sample. The rearrangement joins TRBV6-5 to TRBJ2-3; 10 positions agree with TRBD1. CDR3 length: 13 amino acids. From germline, CDR1 is MNHEY and CDR2 SVGAGI. The J segment lost 3 bases and the V segment lost 7 bases, leaving 1 base of the junction unmatched. The CDR3 protein is CASMDRGTDTQYF. DNA of the CDR3: TGTGCCAGCATGGACAGGGGGACAGATACGCAGTATTTT.

CDR3 DNA sequence: TGTGCCAGCAGCCGGGACGGCCGGGATACGAACACCATATATTTT. Encoded protein: CASSRDGRDTNTIYF. The rearrangement joins TRBV7-2 to TRBJ1-3, with D possibly being TRBD1 (5 bases). Germline CDR1 is SGHTA and CDR2 is FQGNSA. The CDR3 sequence is 15 residues long. The V end was cut by 5 bases, the J end by 7 bases, with 18 bases between.

The CDR3 nucleotides are TGCAGCGCCTCCCGTGGGGAGACCCAGTACTTC. Residues: CSASRGETQYF. This chain connects TRBV29-1 to TRBJ2-5; unclear D gene. From germline, CDR1 is SQVTM and CDR2 ANQGSEA. Trimming pared 7 bases from V and 5 bases from J, leaving 11 bases between. This CDR3 is 11 amino acids long.

This clone turned up a few times. The genes are TRBV7-3 and TRBJ1-2; TRBD1 matches at 9 bases. The germline V gene encodes CDR1 SGHTA and CDR2 FQGTGA. CDR3 length: 13 amino acids. Losses at the gene ends were 5 bases for V and 8 bases for J; bases not matched to a gene: 6. The CDR3 DNA reads TGTGCCAGCAGCCTAGGGGACAGGGAAGGCTACACCTTC. Its translation is CASSLGDREGYTF.

The V call is TRBV19, the J call TRBJ1-3, with 9 bases fitting TRBD1. V trimming: 9 bases; J trimming: 3 bases; junction bases outside the gene matches: 12. Germline assignment: CDR1 LNHDA and CDR2 SQIVND (reference sequence). There are 16 residues in the CDR3. CDR3 in DNA: TGTGCCAGCCTACCCCCGGACAGGGGATATGGAAACACCATATATTTT. Its protein is CASLPPDRGYGNTIYF.

CDR3 sequence reads: CASSPRTSGGGSHSYEQYF. In nucleotides, the CDR3 is TGTGCCAGCTCACCACGGACTAGCGGGGGGGGATCACACTCCTACGAGCAGTACTTC. The V call is TRBV18, the J call TRBJ2-7; 15 nucleotides line up with TRBD2. The germline gives CDR1 KGHSH, CDR2 LQKENI. CDR3 length equals 19 residues. Trimming took 1 base from V and 0 from J; bases not matched to a gene: 7.

The genes are TRBV4-1 and TRBJ2-1; 9 nucleotides line up with TRBD2. V shed 0 bases and J 13 bases; nucleotides not matched to a gene: 7. There are 14 residues in the CDR3. The germline CDR1 and CDR2 sequences are MGHRA and YSYEKL. CDR3 region: CASSQDKVAGAQFF. In nucleotides, the CDR3 is TGCGCCAGCAGCCAAGATAAGGTAGCGGGGGCACAGTTCTTC.

V and J are TRBV19 and TRBJ2-2; maybe TRBD1 (6 bases). CDR1 and CDR2 (germline): LNHDA, SQIVND (reference sequence). Trimming stripped 3 bases from V and 3 bases from J, with 8 bases between. CDR3 size: 14 residues. The CDR3 reads CASSIKGDTGELFF. In DNA form, the CDR3 reads TGTGCCAGTAGTATCAAGGGGGACACCGGGGAGCTGTTTTTT.

The CDR3, as DNA: TGTGCCAGCAGCTTGGTAGGGGGGTCAAACTATGGCTACACCTTC. Amino acids: CASSLVGGSNYGYTF. The rearrangement uses TRBV5-4 and TRBJ1-2, with a weak D call TRBD1 (6 bases). Trimming removed 0 bases at V and 2 bases at J, with 11 bases between. There are 15 residues in the CDR3. Germline V gives CDR1 SGHNT, CDR2 YYREEE (reference sequence).

DNA for the CDR3: TGTGCCAGCAGCAGGACTCATAATTCACCCCTCCACTTT. It specifies CASSRTHNSPLHF. The rearrangement joins TRBV5-4 to TRBJ1-6; D call uncertain. The V end was cut by 4 bases, the J end by 5 bases, with 7 bases between. Germline V gene lookup returns CDR1 SGHNT and CDR2 YYREEE (reference sequence). This CDR3 comprises 13 residues.

This chain joins TRBV15 and TRBJ1-6; D is unclear. Germline V gene sequence: CDR1 LNHNV, CDR2 YYDKDF (reference sequence). V lost 0 bases and J 0 bases, leaving 9 bases between the germline ends. This CDR3 is 17 amino acids long. The CDR3 sequence is CATSRDKPSSYNSPLHF. The DNA for the CDR3 is TGTGCCACCAGCAGAGATAAGCCGAGCTCCTATAATTCACCCCTCCACTTT.

This clone showed up just a few times. The genes are TRBV2 and TRBJ1-2, with D uncertain. The CDR3 has 15 residues. In germline, CDR1 is SNHLY, CDR2 FYNNEI. Trimming left V 1 base short and J 3 bases short, with 12 bases between. The CDR3 is CASSEESSHDYGYTF. The CDR3 nucleotides are TGTGCCAGCAGTGAAGAGTCCTCGCACGACTATGGCTACACCTTC.

The chain recombines TRBV5-8 with TRBJ1-5; D is perhaps TRBD1 (5 bases). This CDR3 region has 15 residues. Trimming took off 4 bases at V and 2 bases at J, with 13 bases between the two ends. Looked up from germline, CDR1 is SGHTS and CDR2 is YDEGEE. CDR3 in amino acids: CASSPRWGRNQPQHF. For the CDR3, the DNA is TGTGCCAGCAGCCCCCGTTGGGGACGCAATCAGCCCCAGCATTTT.

This clone was seen a few times. The V call is TRBV6-1, the J call TRBJ1-6; D call uncertain. Germline values: CDR1 MNHNS, CDR2 SASEGT. With 2 bases removed from V and 6 bases from J, the gap between germline ends came to 14 bases. The CDR3 contains 16 residues. The DNA of the CDR3 is TGTGCCAGCAGTGAATTTTATCCAGACGTTAATTCACCCCTCCACTTT. Its protein is CASSEFYPDVNSPLHF.

The chain links TRBV5-1 to TRBJ2-5; 10 bases are shared with TRBD1. The CDR3 has 16 amino acids. V shed 4 bases, J shed 4 bases, and the junction held 10 bases outside the gene matches. Germline V gene sequence: CDR1 SGHRS, CDR2 YFSETQ. The CDR3 nucleotides are TGCGCCAGCAGCGTTGACCCCGGGACAGGGGTAGAGACCCAGTACTTC. This sequence encodes CASSVDPGTGVETQYF. The whole variable domain, filled in from reference TRBV5-1 and TRBJ2-5, reads KAGVTQTPRYLIKTRGQQVTLSCSPISGHRSVSWYQQTPGQGLQFLFEYFSETQRNKGNFPGRFSGRQFSNSRSEMNVSTLELGDSALYLCASSVDPGTGVETQYFGPGTRLLVL.

V and J are TRBV6-5 and TRBJ1-5; D ambiguous. Germline loops: CDR1 MNHEY, CDR2 SVGAGI. The CDR3 totals 13 residues. V was pared by 6 bases and J by 5 bases, with 11 bases between. CDR3 bases: TGTGCCAGCAGCCTGGACGGCCATCAGCCCCAGCATTTT. Residues: CASSLDGHQPQHF.

The V call is TRBV6-5, the J call TRBJ1-2, with 11 bases aligning to TRBD1. Germline V gives CDR1 MNHEY, CDR2 SVGAGI. Unmatched junction bases numbered 7, after V lost 2 bases and J lost 8 bases. This CDR3 has 15 amino acids. The CDR3 spells CASSYAGQGGGGYTF. CDR3 sequence (DNA): TGTGCCAGCAGTTACGCGGGACAGGGGGGTGGAGGCTACACCTTC.

This clone has only a few counts. The chain recombines TRBV7-2 with TRBJ1-2, with a weak D call TRBD1 (5 bases). Germline lookup yields CDR1 SGHTA and CDR2 FQGNSA. CDR3 size: 13 residues. Trimming removed 2 bases at V and 8 bases at J, with 12 bases between. For the CDR3, the DNA is TGTGCCAGCAGCTTACTGTGGGGGTTGGGCTACACCTTC. Translating it yields CASSLLWGLGYTF.

The genes are TRBV10-3 and TRBJ1-2; D is undetermined. Germline V gene sequence: CDR1 ENHRY, CDR2 SYGVKD. Trimming took 3 bases from V and 8 from J, leaving 19 bases between them. The CDR3 has 15 residues. In DNA form, the CDR3 reads TGTGCCATCAGTGACGGTTCGGCAGGAAGGTTGGGCTACACCTTC. Protein product: CAISDGSAGRLGYTF.

The CDR3 protein is CASSLGPGYQETQYF. The DNA of the CDR3 is TGTGCCAGCAGCTTAGGCCCAGGATACCAAGAGACCCAGTACTTC. The chain carries TRBV7-9 and TRBJ2-5, with D uncertain. CDR1 SEHNR and CDR2 FQNEAQ come from the germline V gene (reference sequence). Trimming pared 1 base from V and 0 bases from J, leaving 9 bases between. This CDR3 comprises 15 residues.

The V gene is TRBV10-3, the J gene TRBJ1-1; TRBD1 might be the D (6 bases). Deletions cut 7 bases from V and 0 bases from J, with 12 bases between. Looked up from germline, CDR1 is ENHRY and CDR2 is SYGVKD. The CDR3 is 14 amino acids. This chain's CDR3 is CAIKQTGVNTEAFF. Written as DNA, the CDR3 is TGTGCCATCAAACAGACAGGAGTGAACACTGAAGCTTTCTTT.